Included here is one T cell receptor (beta chain) sequence, with context. What it recognizes is unknown. These data belong to a study of beta chain features in type 1 diabetes. With 7 bases removed from V and 5 bases from J, the gap between germline ends came to 14 bases. Germline V lookup: CDR1 MDHEN, CDR2 SYDVKM. The CDR3 is made up of 13 amino acids. cDNA synthesis used the whole RNA isolate, giving expressed TCRB sequences. Assay: immunoSEQ multiplex PCR; the TCRdb copy retains only in-frame clones and omits some. This table has roughly 400,000 clones, approximately 15% appearing once. Study-level findings and limits: At VDJ recombination sites, type 1 diabetes patients had fewer insertions and more deleted nucleotides.

J is TRBJ2-5 and V is TRBV28, with D possibly matching TRBD2 (6 bases). The sample taken for sequencing was naive CD4+ T cells from blood. The TCR originated in a woman in her late teens or twenties in good health. The CDR3: CASTPGAWETQYF. CDR3 nucleotides: TGTGCCAGCACTCCGGGAGCATGGGAGACCCAGTACTTC.